A single sample is the source of the 3 T cell receptor beta chains below, sequenced in a study of CD8 T cells in ankylosing spondylitis (TCRdb year 2017). The receptor library was made with 5' RACE. Sequencing used an Illumina HiSeq 2500. Through fastp at Q25 and MiXCR, TCRdb rebuilt clones from the public reads, retaining in-frame beta chains. Each record represents a unique CDR3 protein, reported with the most common genes and DNA among its rows. Present in this sample are 700,000 to 850,000 distinct CDR3 sequences, around 11% of which were seen just once. The ten largest account for about 0.49% of the sample. No antigen has been identified for these receptors. Broad study findings and their caveats: A TCR beta motif made up of 7 to 9 highly homologous amino acid variants appeared to be characteristic of blood from ankylosing spondylitis patients.

Input material: blood, either unsorted or a sorted T cell fraction (not recorded which). Every receptor here comes from a male donor with ankylosing spondylitis.

The chain is built from TRBV20-1 and TRBJ1-2, with no clear D. Trimming shortened V by 5 bases and J by 0 bases, and 10 bases separated the two germline ends. Germline V CDR1 and CDR2: DFQATT, SNEGSKA (reference sequence). The CDR3 spans 13 residues. The CDR3 region is CSAPLGANYGYTF. DNA of the CDR3: TGCAGTGCTCCTCTGGGCGCTAACTATGGCTACACCTTC.

Only a few counts were recorded for this clonotype. The chain joins TRBV6-1 to TRBJ2-4; TRBD1 matches at 8 bases. The V gene's germline CDR1 is MNHNS and CDR2 SASEGT. The J segment lost 3 bases and the V segment lost 7 bases, leaving 8 bases of the junction unmatched. The CDR3 runs 15 residues. Written as DNA, the CDR3 is TGTGCCAGCACCTCGGGACAGGCCATCAAAAACATTCAGTACTTC. Translated: CASTSGQAIKNIQYF.

In this sample, this clonotype turned up many times. CDR3 coding DNA: TGCAGCACATCAAGACAGGAGATCTCCTACAATGAGCAGTTCTTC. It encodes CSTSRQEISYNEQFF. This chain links TRBV29-1 with TRBJ2-1; the D gene is possibly TRBD1 (6 bases). V lost 8 bases and J lost 0, with 17 bases in between. Germline values: CDR1 SQVTM, CDR2 ANQGSEA. The CDR3 is made up of 15 amino acids.